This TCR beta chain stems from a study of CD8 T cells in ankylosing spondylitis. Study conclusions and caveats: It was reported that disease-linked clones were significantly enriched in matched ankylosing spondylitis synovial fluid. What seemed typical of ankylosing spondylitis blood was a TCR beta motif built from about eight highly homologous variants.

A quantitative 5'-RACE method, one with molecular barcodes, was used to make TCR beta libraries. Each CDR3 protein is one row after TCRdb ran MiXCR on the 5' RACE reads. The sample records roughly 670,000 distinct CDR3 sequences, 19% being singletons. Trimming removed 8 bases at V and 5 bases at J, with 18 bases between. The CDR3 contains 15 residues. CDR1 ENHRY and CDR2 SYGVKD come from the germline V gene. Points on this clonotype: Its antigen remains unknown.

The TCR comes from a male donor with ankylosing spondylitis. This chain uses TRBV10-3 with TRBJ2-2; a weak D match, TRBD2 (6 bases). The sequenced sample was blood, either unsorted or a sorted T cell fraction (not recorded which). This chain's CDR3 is CAISSHPGGTGELFF. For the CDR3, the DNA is TGTGCCATCTCGTCTCATCCCGGAGGGACCGGGGAGCTGTTTTTT.